The subject of this entry is one T cell receptor beta chain. Its antigen is not identified. The study ran its PCR with 60 Vbeta and 13 Jbeta primers. Assay: immunoSEQ multiplex PCR; the TCRdb copy retains only in-frame clones and omits some. Among 150,000 to 200,000 clones, about 65% were seen once, and the ten largest hold about 1.6%. The data derive from a study of cytomegalovirus exposure and HLA in healthy donors. Study outcomes and limitations: Indistinguishable V segments such as TRBV6-2 and TRBV6-3 were excluded.

The CDR3 is made up of 15 amino acids. V gave up 2 bases and J gave up 3 bases, with 16 bases separating them. CDR1 GTSNPN and CDR2 SVGIG come from the germline V gene (reference sequence). The V gene is TRBV30, the J gene TRBJ1-1; tentative D call: TRBD1 (6 bases). Material: PBMCs. This sequence was found in a girl aged 5-17 years in good health and CMV-seronegative. The CDR3 spells CAWSILGSGDTEAFF. Written as DNA, the CDR3 is TGTGCCTGGAGTATTTTAGGATCAGGGGACACTGAAGCTTTCTTT. Combining the CDR3 with reference TRBV30 and TRBJ1-1 gives the whole variable domain SQTIHQWPATLVQPVGSPLSLECTVEGTSNPNLYWYRQAAGRGLQLLFYSVGIGQISSEVPQNLSASRPQDRQFILSSKKLLLSDSGFYLCAWSILGSGDTEAFFGQGTRLTVV.